The 27 T cell receptor beta chains presented below share a single source sample, sequenced in a study of monozygotic twins with inflammatory bowel disease (dated by TCRdb to the late 2010s). The library was made by 5' RACE. The sequencing machine was an Illumina HiSeq 2500. TCRdb reprocessed the reads; each CDR3 protein sequence makes one entry, and DNA is unavailable. The sample has 330,000 or so distinct CDR3 sequences on record. Of the sample, around 2% falls within the top ten clones. Sequenced: blood. These receptors originate from a human donor with ulcerative colitis or Crohn's disease, or a healthy co-twin of an affected twin (not recorded which).

The genes are TRBV3-1 and TRBJ1-1. The CDR3 contains 14 residues. Germline V CDR1 and CDR2: LGHDT, YNNKEL (reference sequence). CDR3 protein: CASSQGRVRPLAFF.

The rearrangement links TRBV5-1 to TRBJ2-1; TCRdb indicates TRBD1, and absent DNA this call remains unverified. CDR3 size: 16 residues. Germline lookup yields CDR1 SGHRS and CDR2 YFSETQ. CDR3 residues: CASSLEQGVSYNEQFF.

The CDR3 loop reads CASSRSGQENTGELFF. The gene calls are TRBV18 and TRBJ2-2; the D call of TRBD1 rests on TCRdb alone, since no DNA is present to check it. This CDR3 is 16 amino acids long. The germline gives CDR1 KGHSH, CDR2 LQKENI.

The chain has TRBV5-1 and TRBJ2-7; the D call from TCRdb, TRBD1, cannot be confirmed without DNA. The CDR3 extends over 14 amino acids. The V gene's germline CDR1 is SGHRS and CDR2 YFSETQ. CDR3 region: CASSERLGGGEQYF.

This rearrangement joins TRBV20-1 to TRBJ2-3. This CDR3 contains 15 residues. Germline CDR1 and CDR2: DFQATT and SNEGSKA (reference sequence). The CDR3 sequence is CSARVPRELTDTQYF.

V usage is TRBV20-1 and J usage is TRBJ1-5. The germline gives CDR1 DFQATT, CDR2 SNEGSKA (reference sequence). This CDR3 has 17 amino acids. The CDR3 spells CSARDQAAAYSNQPQHF.

The V and J genes are TRBV28 and TRBJ1-5; TCRdb calls TRBD1, which cannot be checked without DNA. Germline V gives CDR1 MDHEN, CDR2 SYDVKM. The CDR3 is 16 residues long. The chain's CDR3 is CASRTQGTGYNQPQHF. Using reference TRBV28 and TRBJ1-5 for the parts outside the CDR3, the full variable domain is DVKVTQSSRYLVKRTGEKVFLECVQDMDHENMFWYRQDPGLGLRLIYFSYDVKMKEKGDIPEGYSVSREKKERFSLILESASTNQTSMYLCASRTQGTGYNQPQHFGDGTRLSIL.

V gene TRBV7-2 combines with J gene TRBJ1-3; the D gene TCRdb calls, TRBD1, cannot be checked with no DNA. CDR1 is SGHTA, CDR2 FQGNSA, per germline. The CDR3 contains 16 residues. CDR3 residues: CASSLDGGGTGNTIYF.

This chain connects TRBV24-1 to TRBJ1-5; TCRdb picks TRBD1, but there is no DNA to check that call. The CDR3 totals 17 residues. Germline values: CDR1 KGHDR, CDR2 SFDVKD. The CDR3 loop is CATIAPPGGKSNQPQHF.

V and J are TRBV20-1 and TRBJ2-1; TCRdb's D call, TRBD1, is unchecked because there is no DNA. The V gene's germline CDR1 is DFQATT and CDR2 SNEGSKA (reference sequence). The CDR3 spans 12 residues. CDR3 sequence: CSAPRDYNEQFF.

The rearrangement joins TRBV20-1 to TRBJ1-5. Germline CDR1 DFQATT, CDR2 SNEGSKA (reference sequence). This CDR3 has 12 residues. This chain's CDR3 is CSAGRKNQPQHF.

The rearrangement joins TRBV12-3 or TRBV12-4 to TRBJ2-1; TCRdb names TRBD1, which stays unverified in the absence of DNA. The CDR3 covers 13 residues. The CDR3 spells CASSPTAYNEQFF.

V usage is TRBV6-1 and J usage is TRBJ2-1; TCRdb's D call of TRBD2 is untestable without DNA. CDR1 and CDR2 (germline): MNHNS, SASEGT. The CDR3 totals 16 residues. The chain's CDR3 is CASSEVGTSGRNEQFF.

The chain is built from TRBV28 and TRBJ2-2; lacking DNA, the TRBD2 call made by TCRdb goes unchecked. Germline V gene sequence: CDR1 MDHEN, CDR2 SYDVKM. This CDR3 contains 15 residues. CDR3 protein: CASSPGLGITGELFF.

This chain uses TRBV19 with TRBJ1-1; as DNA is missing, the TRBD1 call by TCRdb cannot be tested. The CDR3 spans 14 residues. The V gene's germline CDR1 is LNHDA and CDR2 SQIVND (reference sequence). CDR3: CASSYRDSDTEAFF. Based on the CDR3 plus reference TRBV19 and TRBJ1-1, the full variable domain is DGGITQSPKYLFRKEGQNVTLSCEQNLNHDAMYWYRQDPGQGLRLIYYSQIVNDFQKGDIAEGYSVSREKKESFPLTVTSAQKNPTAFYLCASSYRDSDTEAFFGQGTRLTVV.

The chain joins TRBV28 to TRBJ1-4; the TCRdb D gene call, TRBD1, has no DNA to confirm it. The germline gives CDR1 MDHEN, CDR2 SYDVKM. The CDR3 covers 16 residues. CDR3 region: CASSDPRGQGREKLFF.

V is TRBV7-2 and J is TRBJ2-2; TCRdb gives TRBD1 as the D gene, but with no DNA this cannot be confirmed. Germline CDR1 is SGHTA and CDR2 is FQGNSA. CDR3 length equals 17 residues. The chain's CDR3 is CASSLIPRGGGTGELFF.

The rearrangement joins TRBV28 to TRBJ2-3; absent DNA, TCRdb's TRBD2 call cannot be checked. CDR1 and CDR2 (germline): MDHEN, SYDVKM. The CDR3 length is 13 residues. This CDR3 is CASEAGHTDTQYF. The whole variable domain, filled in from reference TRBV28 and TRBJ2-3, reads DVKVTQSSRYLVKRTGEKVFLECVQDMDHENMFWYRQDPGLGLRLIYFSYDVKMKEKGDIPEGYSVSREKKERFSLILESASTNQTSMYLCASEAGHTDTQYFGPGTRLTVL.

The J gene is TRBJ2-7, the V gene TRBV28; TCRdb designates TRBD2, a call that cannot be tested without DNA. This CDR3 comprises 13 residues. CDR1 MDHEN and CDR2 SYDVKM come from the germline V gene. CDR3 amino acids: CASSSPGLHEQYF.

This rearrangement joins TRBV27 to TRBJ2-7; TCRdb's D call of TRBD2 is untestable without DNA. Germline lookup yields CDR1 MNHEY and CDR2 SMNVEV (reference sequence). The CDR3 spans 14 residues. Here the CDR3 reads CASNPQRTRDEQYF.

The chain recombines TRBV24-1 with TRBJ1-1; the TCRdb call, TRBD1, lacks DNA for checking. CDR3 size: 12 residues. CDR1 KGHDR and CDR2 SFDVKD come from the germline V gene. The CDR3 region is CATSDLTGEAFF.

The genes are TRBV12-3 or TRBV12-4 and TRBJ1-1; there is no DNA to check the TCRdb D call of TRBD1. This CDR3 is 14 amino acids long. The CDR3 loop is CASSYLRGQVEAFF.

The genes are TRBV4-3 and TRBJ1-6. This CDR3 has 15 residues. Germline loops: CDR1 LGHNA, CDR2 YSLEER. The CDR3 here is CASSQEVLENSPLHF.

V gene TRBV6-2 or TRBV6-3 combines with J gene TRBJ2-1. Germline CDR1 is MNHEY and CDR2 is SVGEGT. The length of the CDR3 is 18 residues. CDR3 sequence reads: CASSPARSSTWAVIEQFF.

The chain employs TRBV12-3 or TRBV12-4 and TRBJ2-7; TCRdb lists TRBD2, though no DNA is available to test this call. This CDR3 comprises 15 residues. This CDR3 reads CASSGFSGPSYEQYF.

This chain's CDR3 is CASSQVAAGDATYEQYF. The rearrangement uses TRBV4-2 and TRBJ2-7; the D gene TCRdb calls, TRBD1, cannot be checked with no DNA. Germline CDR1 and CDR2: LGHNA and YNFKEQ. CDR3 size: 17 residues.

The chain recombines TRBV15 with TRBJ1-4; TCRdb proposes TRBD1, but this gene call is untestable without DNA. This CDR3 has 15 amino acids. Germline V gene lookup returns CDR1 LNHNV and CDR2 YYDKDF (reference sequence). CDR3 loop: CATSRDSGMMKKLFF.